Listed here are 28 T cell receptor beta chains from one sample, sequenced in a study of T cell clonotyping in hematopoietic cell transplantation. Sample time point: recipient sample about 28 days before transplant, after cytoreduction. Clones were sequenced by immunoSEQ multiplex PCR, and TCRdb holds only the in-frame ones, with some missing. The data show tens of thousands of clones, approximately 95% seen once. The source material was peripheral blood mononuclear cells, sampled before stem cell transplant. The receptors shown here come from a man aged 35-49 years with chronic myeloid leukemia. Some clones in this sample may be carry-over from other donors' samples.

The V and J genes are TRBV11-2 and TRBJ1-1, with a tentative D call TRBD1 (5 bases). Germline V gives CDR1 SGHAT, CDR2 FQNNGV. CDR3 length equals 16 residues. V was clipped by 4 bases and J by 0 bases, with 15 bases between them. For the CDR3, the DNA is TGTGCCAGCAGCTCGGGGACGGGAGGATTGAACACTGAAGCTTTCTTT. It is translated as CASSSGTGGLNTEAFF. The full variable domain, rest sourced from reference TRBV11-2 and TRBJ1-1, is EAGVAQSPRYKIIEKRQSVAFWCNPISGHATLYWYQQILGQGPKLLIQFQNNGVVDDSQLPKDRFSAERLKGVDSTLKIQPAKLEDSAVYLCASSSGTGGLNTEAFFGQGTRLTVV.

V usage is TRBV5-4 and J usage is TRBJ1-4; TRBD1 might be the D (5 bases). V was pared by 3 bases and J by 8 bases, with 14 bases between. Germline CDR1 is SGHNT and CDR2 is YYREEE (reference sequence). CDR3 length: 14 residues. The CDR3, as DNA: TGTGCCAGCAGCTCGCCTCAGGGTAGGGAAAAACTGTTTTTT. As protein: CASSSPQGREKLFF.

The chain couples TRBV5-1 to TRBJ2-5, with D perhaps matching TRBD1 (5 bases). The CDR3 is 14 residues long. Germline loops: CDR1 SGHRS, CDR2 YFSETQ. V was trimmed by 4 bases and J by 4 bases, leaving 14 bases between them. CDR3 sequence reads: CASSHQGIVETQYF. The CDR3 region has the DNA TGCGCCAGCAGCCACCAGGGTATCGTAGAGACCCAGTACTTC.

The chain has TRBV29-1 and TRBJ1-1; D is undetermined. Trimming took off 5 bases at V and 1 base at J, with 14 bases between the two ends. Germline CDR1 and CDR2: SQVTM and ANQGSEA. This CDR3 is built from 14 residues. The DNA for the CDR3 is TGCAGCGTTACCCTGCCTCCTAGGAACACTGAAGCTTTCTTT. This translates into CSVTLPPRNTEAFF.

The chain is built from TRBV6-5 and TRBJ2-7, with TRBD1 matching over 8 bases. J lost 0 bases, V lost 6 bases, and 7 bases had no gene match. Germline CDR1 and CDR2: MNHEY and SVGAGI. This CDR3 is 15 amino acids long. The CDR3 DNA is TGTGCCAGCAGCCGACAGGGGTTAAGCTCCTACGAGCAGTACTTC. Protein product: CASSRQGLSSYEQYF.

The chain combines TRBV30 with TRBJ1-5; D is unclear. V dropped 5 bases and J dropped 2 bases, with 13 bases sitting between them. The CDR3 covers 14 residues. Germline CDR1 is GTSNPN and CDR2 is SVGIG (reference sequence). In nucleotides, the CDR3 is TGTGCCTGGCGACGGCCGGCGGGCAATCAGCCCCAGCATTTT. As protein: CAWRRPAGNQPQHF. The variable domain in full, with the rest retrieved from reference TRBV30 and TRBJ1-5, is SQTIHQWPATLVQPVGSPLSLECTVEGTSNPNLYWYRQAAGRGLQLLFYSVGIGQISSEVPQNLSASRPQDRQFILSSKKLLLSDSGFYLCAWRRPAGNQPQHFGDGTRLSIL.

This chain uses TRBV7-2 with TRBJ2-5; D gene unclear. This CDR3 has 15 amino acids. The V end was cut by 4 bases, the J end by 2 bases, with 14 bases between. CDR1 is SGHTA and CDR2 is FQGNSA in the germline V gene. Here the CDR3 DNA reads TGTGCCAGCAGCTCGGCGAATTATCCTCAAGAGACCCAGTACTTC. Its protein is CASSSANYPQETQYF.

The V gene is TRBV29-1, the J gene TRBJ1-5; no clear D gene. CDR1 SQVTM and CDR2 ANQGSEA come from the germline V gene. V was trimmed by 3 bases and J by 2 bases, leaving 11 bases between them. The CDR3 length is 14 residues. CDR3 loop: CSVESGEGNQPQHF. The CDR3 region has the DNA TGCAGCGTTGAGAGCGGGGAGGGCAATCAGCCCCAGCATTTT.

J is TRBJ1-1 and V is TRBV6-5; D is unclear. This CDR3 is built from 14 residues. Germline assignment: CDR1 MNHEY and CDR2 SVGAGI. With 6 bases removed from V and 1 base from J, the gap between germline ends came to 12 bases. The CDR3 reads CASSRRVENTEAFF. In DNA, the CDR3 is TGTGCCAGCAGCAGGAGGGTGGAGAACACTGAAGCTTTCTTT.

This chain uses TRBV4-2 with TRBJ1-3, with 9 bases fitting TRBD1. Germline values: CDR1 LGHNA, CDR2 YNFKEQ. There are 17 residues in the CDR3. Trimming cost V 4 bases and J 4 bases; bases outside gene matches: 11. CDR3 DNA sequence: TGTGCCAGCAGCCGCAGACAAACAGGGGGCGCCGGAAACACCATATATTTT. Protein sequence: CASSRRQTGGAGNTIYF.

The table lists this clone with a count of one. The chain employs TRBV30 and TRBJ1-1; 10 bases are a match to TRBD1. The J segment lost 5 bases and the V segment lost 3 bases, leaving 9 bases of the junction unmatched. Germline V lookup: CDR1 GTSNPN, CDR2 SVGIG (reference sequence). The CDR3 consists of 15 residues. The CDR3 DNA reads as TGTGCCTGGAGGGGACAGGGGACCTCGGGGACTGAAGCTTTCTTT. Encoded protein: CAWRGQGTSGTEAFF.

The gene calls are TRBV6-5 and TRBJ1-6; D unclear. CDR3 length equals 16 residues. Trimming took 0 bases from V and 7 from J, leaving 13 bases between them. CDR1 is MNHEY, CDR2 SVGAGI, per germline. CDR3 residues: CASSYSHWQENSPLHF. CDR3 sequence (DNA): TGTGCCAGCAGTTACTCCCATTGGCAGGAGAATTCACCCCTCCACTTT.

V usage is TRBV11-2 and J usage is TRBJ1-1; D is possibly TRBD1 (5 bases). Germline loops: CDR1 SGHAT, CDR2 FQNNGV. V dropped 3 bases and J dropped 4 bases, with 9 bases sitting between them. This CDR3 spans 13 amino acids. The CDR3 sequence: CASSFREGTEAFF. The CDR3 nucleotides are TGTGCCAGCAGCTTCAGGGAGGGCACTGAAGCTTTCTTT.

The V and J genes are TRBV27 and TRBJ2-7; D tentatively fits TRBD1 or TRBD2 (5 bases each). The V end was cut by 0 bases, the J end by 0 bases, with 9 bases between. The germline gives CDR1 MNHEY, CDR2 SMNVEV (reference sequence). This CDR3 is built from 15 residues. DNA of the CDR3: TGTGCCAGCAGTTTATCGTGGGGGAACTCCTACGAGCAGTACTTC. Amino acids: CASSLSWGNSYEQYF.

The chain joins TRBV5-6 to TRBJ1-4; 7 bases agree with TRBD1. Germline trimming cut 4 bases from V and 11 bases from J; bases unmatched to any gene: 11. The CDR3 totals 14 residues. Per germline, CDR1 SGHDT and CDR2 YYEEEE. The CDR3 reads CASSLTGPGSKLFF. DNA for the CDR3: TGTGCCAGCAGCCTGACAGGGCCGGGTTCGAAACTGTTTTTT. Complete variable domain (other parts from reference TRBV5-6 and TRBJ1-4): DAGVTQSPTHLIKTRGQQVTLRCSPKSGHDTVSWYQQALGQGPQFIFQYYEEEERQRGNFPDRFSGHQFPNYSSELNVNALLLGDSALYLCASSLTGPGSKLFFGSGTQLSVL.

The chain recombines TRBV27 with TRBJ1-2, with 8 bases identical to TRBD1. Germline lookup yields CDR1 MNHEY and CDR2 SMNVEV (reference sequence). V shed 1 base, J shed 7 bases, and the junction held 14 bases outside the gene matches. The CDR3 consists of 17 residues. Written as DNA, the CDR3 is TGTGCCAGCAGTTTATGGACAGGGAACCGCCCCACCAGTGGCTACACCTTC. Its protein is CASSLWTGNRPTSGYTF.

The V gene is TRBV30, the J gene TRBJ1-2, with a weak D call TRBD1 (5 bases). The CDR3 is 13 amino acids. The germline V gene encodes CDR1 GTSNPN and CDR2 SVGIG (reference sequence). The V and J ends lost 2 bases and 4 bases respectively, with 11 bases between them. CDR3 nucleotide sequence: TGTGCCTGGAGTACAGGAGTGATCTATGGCTACACCTTC. The encoded protein is CAWSTGVIYGYTF. Variable domain in full (rest from reference TRBV30 and TRBJ1-2): SQTIHQWPATLVQPVGSPLSLECTVEGTSNPNLYWYRQAAGRGLQLLFYSVGIGQISSEVPQNLSASRPQDRQFILSSKKLLLSDSGFYLCAWSTGVIYGYTFGSGTRLTVV.

The chain carries TRBV4-3 and TRBJ2-1; 14 bases match TRBD2. Trimming removed 4 bases from V and 4 bases from J; junction bases left unmatched: 18. Germline V gives CDR1 LGHNA, CDR2 YSLEER. The CDR3 contains 21 residues. In DNA, the CDR3 is TGCGCCAGCAGCCTAGCTTGGCGACAGGGACTAGCGGGGGATATTTACAATGAGCAGTTCTTC. Translated, it gives CASSLAWRQGLAGDIYNEQFF.

The rearrangement links TRBV7-2 to TRBJ1-2; 12 positions match TRBD1. Unmatched junction bases numbered 7, after V lost 4 bases and J lost 4 bases. There are 16 residues in the CDR3. Germline V lookup: CDR1 SGHTA, CDR2 FQGNSA. CDR3 residues: CASSSHRDRGLYGYTF. The CDR3 DNA sequence: TGTGCCAGCAGCTCTCATAGGGACAGGGGGCTCTATGGCTACACCTTC.

The V call is TRBV5-1, the J call TRBJ2-7, with 9 bases fitting TRBD1. The CDR3 covers 14 residues. CDR1 and CDR2 from the germline V gene are SGHRS and YFSETQ. The V and J ends lost 3 bases and 4 bases, in that order; junction bases with no gene match: 5. This chain's CDR3 is CASSWGQGEYEQYF. The CDR3 bases are TGCGCCAGCAGCTGGGGACAGGGAGAATACGAGCAGTACTTC.

The chain employs TRBV28 and TRBJ1-5, with 11 bases identical to TRBD1. The CDR3 totals 14 residues. V shed 6 bases and J 6 bases; nucleotides not matched to a gene: 4. Germline lookup yields CDR1 MDHEN and CDR2 SYDVKM. The CDR3 nucleotides are TGTGCCAGCAGCCGGACAGGGGGCGGTCAGCCCCAGCATTTT. Translation: CASSRTGGGQPQHF.

The V and J genes are TRBV10-3 and TRBJ1-2; tentatively, D is TRBD1 (6 bases). V was pared by 3 bases and J by 1 base, with 12 bases between. In germline, CDR1 is ENHRY, CDR2 SYGVKD. This CDR3 comprises 15 residues. The CDR3 DNA follows: TGTGCCATCAGTGAAAGGCAGGGGATTAACTATGGCTACACCTTC. Translating it yields CAISERQGINYGYTF.

This clone was counted a few times. This sequence joins TRBV7-9 and TRBJ1-2; D is uncertain. The CDR3 is 14 amino acids. With 6 bases removed from V and 0 bases from J, the gap between germline ends came to 11 bases. Germline CDR1 SEHNR, CDR2 FQNEAQ (reference sequence). CDR3 nucleotide sequence: TGTGCCAGCAGGCATGACGGGGCTAACTATGGCTACACCTTC. It yields the protein CASRHDGANYGYTF.

The rearrangement joins TRBV7-3 to TRBJ2-2, with TRBD1 as a possible D gene (5 bases). The CDR3 contains 15 residues. The V end was cut by 2 bases, the J end by 0 bases, with 7 bases between. Germline V gene lookup returns CDR1 SGHTA and CDR2 FQGTGA. The CDR3 nucleotides read TGTGCCAGCAGCTTAGCAGGGACGAACACCGGGGAGCTGTTTTTT. Amino acids: CASSLAGTNTGELFF.

In regard to this clone: The junction does not match germline at one end; this may be a read error. V and J are TRBV7-7 and TRBJ2-5, with 7 bases that match TRBD1. Germline CDR1 SSHAT, CDR2 FNYEAQ (reference sequence). This CDR3 is built from 13 residues. CDR3 bases: TGTGCTAGCAGCTCCGACAGGGCAGAGACCCAGTACTTC. Translation gives CASSSDRAETQYF.

The CDR3 sequence is CAARGRGLSYEQYF. DNA for the CDR3: TGTGCCGCCCGAGGAAGGGGACTCTCCTACGAGCAGTACTTC. The V gene is TRBV2, the J gene TRBJ2-7; maybe TRBD2 (6 bases). The CDR3 sequence is 14 residues long. Germline CDR1 SNHLY, CDR2 FYNNEI. Between the trimmed V and J ends, which lost 11 bases and 0 bases, there was a span of 17 bases.

This chain joins TRBV30 and TRBJ2-7; the D gene could be TRBD1 or TRBD2 (5 bases each). This CDR3 region has 12 residues. Trimming took 6 bases from V and 7 from J, leaving 16 bases between them. Germline values: CDR1 GTSNPN, CDR2 SVGIG (reference sequence). The CDR3, as DNA: TGTGCCTGCTCCCGGGGACCCTGGGAGCAGTACTTC. Protein sequence: CACSRGPWEQYF.

V usage is TRBV15 and J usage is TRBJ2-1; no firm D call. There are 13 residues in the CDR3. V lost 0 bases and J 6 bases, leaving 6 bases between the germline ends. Germline CDR1 LNHNV, CDR2 YYDKDF (reference sequence). CDR3 sequence (DNA): TGTGCCACCAGCAGAGATCTCGGCAATGAGCAGTTCTTC. Its protein is CATSRDLGNEQFF.